Reported below is one T cell receptor (beta chain). Its antigen is not known. Expressed TCRB transcripts were sequenced because the isolated RNA had all been reverse transcribed beforehand. Profiling relied on immunoSEQ multiplex PCR, and the TCRdb table lists in-frame clones only, not all of them. This repertoire shows over 600,000 clones, roughly 12% found once; its top ten account for roughly 0.12%. This record comes from a study of beta chain features in type 1 diabetes. Study conclusions and caveats: PCR could preferentially amplify shorter templates, alike in patients and controls. At VDJ recombination sites, type 1 diabetes patients had fewer insertions and more deleted nucleotides. Moderately but significantly shorter TCRB CDR3s were found in Type 1 diabetes patients in all four CD4+ subsets.

CDR1 and CDR2 (germline): SGHKS, YYEKEE (reference sequence). This CDR3 spans 15 amino acids. Trimming at V came to 4 bases and at J to 8 bases, leaving 12 bases not matched to a gene. The chain joins TRBV5-5 to TRBJ2-1; 7 bases fit TRBD2. Input material: naive CD4+ T cells from blood. The sequence was collected from a man aged 25 to 40 with type 1 diabetes. CDR3 coding DNA: TGTGCCAGCAGCCCGGGACTACCCCCTAGGGATGAGCAGTTCTTC. Translated: CASSPGLPPRDEQFF.